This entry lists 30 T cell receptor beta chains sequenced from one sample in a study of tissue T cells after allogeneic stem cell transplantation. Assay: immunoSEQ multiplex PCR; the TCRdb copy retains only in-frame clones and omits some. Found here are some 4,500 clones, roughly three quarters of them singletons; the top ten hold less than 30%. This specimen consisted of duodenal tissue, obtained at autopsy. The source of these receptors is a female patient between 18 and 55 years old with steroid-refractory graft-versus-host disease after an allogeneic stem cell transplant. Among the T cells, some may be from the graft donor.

The CDR3 region has the DNA TGTGCCAGCAGCTTAGCGGGAGCGGGAGAGACCCAGTACTTC. It yields the protein CASSLAGAGETQYF. This sequence joins TRBV7-3 and TRBJ2-5; the match to TRBD2 covers 7 bases. The CDR3 is 14 residues long. Germline CDR1 reads SGHTA; CDR2 reads FQGTGA. Losses at the gene ends were 2 bases for V and 4 bases for J; bases not matched to a gene: 4.

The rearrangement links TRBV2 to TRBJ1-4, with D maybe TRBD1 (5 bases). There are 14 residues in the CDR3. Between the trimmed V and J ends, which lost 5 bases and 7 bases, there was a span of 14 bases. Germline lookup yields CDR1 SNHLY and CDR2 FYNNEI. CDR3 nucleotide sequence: TGTGCCAGCAGTCGGGACTCTGAAGGTGAAAAACTGTTTTTT. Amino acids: CASSRDSEGEKLFF. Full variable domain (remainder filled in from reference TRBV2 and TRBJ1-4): EPEVTQTPSHQVTQMGQEVILRCVPISNHLYFYWYRQILGQKVEFLVSFYNNEISEKSEIFDDQFSVERPDGSNFTLKIRSTKLEDSAMYFCASSRDSEGEKLFFGSGTQLSVL.

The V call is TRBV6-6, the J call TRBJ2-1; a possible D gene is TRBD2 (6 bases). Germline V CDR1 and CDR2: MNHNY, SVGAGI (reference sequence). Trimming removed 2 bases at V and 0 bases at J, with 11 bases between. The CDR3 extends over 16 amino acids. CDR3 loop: CASSYAGPTSYNEQFF. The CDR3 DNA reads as TGTGCCAGCAGTTACGCGGGACCCACCTCCTACAATGAGCAGTTCTTC.

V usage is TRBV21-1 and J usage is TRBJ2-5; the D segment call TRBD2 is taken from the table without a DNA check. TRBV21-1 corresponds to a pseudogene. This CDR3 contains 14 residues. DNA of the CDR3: TGTGCCAGCAGCAAAGCAGGGAGAGGAGAGACCCAGTACTTC. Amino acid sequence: CASSKAGRGETQYF.

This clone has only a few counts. DNA for the CDR3: TGTGCCAGCAGCCGTGGGACAGGAACCTACGAGCAGTACTTC. Its protein product is CASSRGTGTYEQYF. The genes are TRBV6-5 and TRBJ2-7, with 8 bases lining up with TRBD1. The ends lost 6 bases at V and 2 bases at J; junction bases unmatched: 6. Looked up from germline, CDR1 is MNHEY and CDR2 is SVGAGI. The CDR3 spans 14 residues.

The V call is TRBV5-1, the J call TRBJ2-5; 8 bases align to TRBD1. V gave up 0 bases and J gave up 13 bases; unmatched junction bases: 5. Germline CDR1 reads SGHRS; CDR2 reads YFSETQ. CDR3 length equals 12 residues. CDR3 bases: TGCGCCAGCAGCTTGGATGGGACAGGCCCGTACTTC. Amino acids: CASSLDGTGPYF.

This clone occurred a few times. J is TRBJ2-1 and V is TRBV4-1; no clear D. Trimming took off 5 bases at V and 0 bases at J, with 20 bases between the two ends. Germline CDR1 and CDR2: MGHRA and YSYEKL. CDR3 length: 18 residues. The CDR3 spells CASSTPRAFTHSYNEQFF. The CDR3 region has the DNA TGCGCCAGCAGCACACCCCGGGCTTTCACTCACTCCTACAATGAGCAGTTCTTC.

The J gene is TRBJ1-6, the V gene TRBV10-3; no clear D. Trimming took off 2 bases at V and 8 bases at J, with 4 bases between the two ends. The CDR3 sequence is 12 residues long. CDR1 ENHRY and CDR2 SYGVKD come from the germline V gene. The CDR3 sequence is CAISEEYSPLHF. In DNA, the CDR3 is TGTGCCATCAGTGAGGAATATTCACCCCTCCACTTT.

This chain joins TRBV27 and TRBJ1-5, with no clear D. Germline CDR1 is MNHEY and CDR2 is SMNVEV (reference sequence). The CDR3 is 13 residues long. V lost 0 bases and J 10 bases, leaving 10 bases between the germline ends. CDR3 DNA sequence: TGTGCCAGCAGTTTATCGAAGTACTATCCCCAGCATTTT. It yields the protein CASSLSKYYPQHF.

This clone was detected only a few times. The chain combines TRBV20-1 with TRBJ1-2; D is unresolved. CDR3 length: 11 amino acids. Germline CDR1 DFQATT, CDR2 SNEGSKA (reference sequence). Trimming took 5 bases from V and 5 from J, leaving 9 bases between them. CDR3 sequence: CSAYGPYGYTF. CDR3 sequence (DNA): TGCAGTGCTTACGGTCCTTATGGCTACACCTTC.

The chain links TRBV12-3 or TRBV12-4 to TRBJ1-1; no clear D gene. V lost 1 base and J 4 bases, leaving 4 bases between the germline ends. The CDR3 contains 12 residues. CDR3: CASSLGATEAFF. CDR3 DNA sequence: TGTGCCAGCAGTTTAGGGGCCACTGAAGCTTTCTTT.

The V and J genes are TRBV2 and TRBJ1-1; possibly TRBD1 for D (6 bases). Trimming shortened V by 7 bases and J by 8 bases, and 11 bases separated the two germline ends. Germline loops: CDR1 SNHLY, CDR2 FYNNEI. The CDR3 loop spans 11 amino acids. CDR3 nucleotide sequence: TGTGCCAGCAACGGGGGCGCAGAAGCTTTCTTT. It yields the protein CASNGGAEAFF.

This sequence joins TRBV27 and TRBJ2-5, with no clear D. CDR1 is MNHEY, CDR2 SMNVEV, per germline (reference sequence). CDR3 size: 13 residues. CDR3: CVRRTHHPETQYF. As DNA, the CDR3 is TGTGTCCGGAGAACTCATCACCCGGAGACCCAGTACTTC.

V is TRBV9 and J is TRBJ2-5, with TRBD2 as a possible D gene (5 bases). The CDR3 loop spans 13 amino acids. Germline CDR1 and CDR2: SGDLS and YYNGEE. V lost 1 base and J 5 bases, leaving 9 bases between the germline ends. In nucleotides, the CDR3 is TGTGCCAGCAGCGTACGGGGTATCGAGACCCAGTACTTC. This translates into CASSVRGIETQYF.

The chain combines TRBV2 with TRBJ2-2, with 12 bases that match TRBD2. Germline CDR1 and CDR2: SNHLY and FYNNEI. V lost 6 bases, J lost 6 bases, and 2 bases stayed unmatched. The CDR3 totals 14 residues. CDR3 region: CASRTSGRAGELFF. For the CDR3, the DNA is TGTGCCAGCAGGACTAGCGGGAGAGCCGGGGAGCTGTTTTTT. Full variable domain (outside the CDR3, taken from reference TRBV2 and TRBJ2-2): EPEVTQTPSHQVTQMGQEVILRCVPISNHLYFYWYRQILGQKVEFLVSFYNNEISEKSEIFDDQFSVERPDGSNFTLKIRSTKLEDSAMYFCASRTSGRAGELFFGEGSRLTVL.

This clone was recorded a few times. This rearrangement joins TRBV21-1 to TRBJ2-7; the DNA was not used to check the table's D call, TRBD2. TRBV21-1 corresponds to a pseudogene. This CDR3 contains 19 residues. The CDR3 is CASSKKRGLGLAGGYEQYF. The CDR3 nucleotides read TGTGCCAGCAGCAAAAAAAGGGGGTTGGGACTAGCGGGAGGGTACGAGCAGTACTTC.

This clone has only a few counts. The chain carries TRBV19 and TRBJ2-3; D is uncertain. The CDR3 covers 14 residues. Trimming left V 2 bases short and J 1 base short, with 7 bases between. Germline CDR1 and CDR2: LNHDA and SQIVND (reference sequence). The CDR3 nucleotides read TGTGCCAGTAGTATAACGGACGGCACAGATACGCAGTATTTT. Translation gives CASSITDGTDTQYF.

The CDR3: CASSVDMEGSPEQYF. DNA of the CDR3: TGTGCCAGCAGCGTAGATATGGAGGGGTCCCCCGAGCAGTACTTC. This sequence joins TRBV2 and TRBJ2-7; TRBD2 might be the D (6 bases). V was pared by 6 bases and J by 6 bases, with 21 bases between. The CDR3 covers 15 residues. Germline CDR1 reads SNHLY; CDR2 reads FYNNEI. The full variable domain, rest sourced from reference TRBV2 and TRBJ2-7, is EPEVTQTPSHQVTQMGQEVILRCVPISNHLYFYWYRQILGQKVEFLVSFYNNEISEKSEIFDDQFSVERPDGSNFTLKIRSTKLEDSAMYFCASSVDMEGSPEQYFGPGTRLTVT.

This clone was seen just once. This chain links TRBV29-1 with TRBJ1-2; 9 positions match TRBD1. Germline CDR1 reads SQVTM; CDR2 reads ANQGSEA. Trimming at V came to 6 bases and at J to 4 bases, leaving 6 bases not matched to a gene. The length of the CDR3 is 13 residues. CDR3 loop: CSVADRGSYGYTF. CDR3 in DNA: TGCAGCGTAGCAGACAGGGGGTCCTATGGCTACACCTTC.

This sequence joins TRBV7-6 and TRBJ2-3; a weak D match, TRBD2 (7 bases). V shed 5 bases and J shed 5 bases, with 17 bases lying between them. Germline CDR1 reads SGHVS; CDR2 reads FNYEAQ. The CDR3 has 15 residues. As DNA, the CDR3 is TGTGCCAGCAGCCCCCCTGGGGGCGGGGGAGATACGCAGTATTTT. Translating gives CASSPPGGGGDTQYF.

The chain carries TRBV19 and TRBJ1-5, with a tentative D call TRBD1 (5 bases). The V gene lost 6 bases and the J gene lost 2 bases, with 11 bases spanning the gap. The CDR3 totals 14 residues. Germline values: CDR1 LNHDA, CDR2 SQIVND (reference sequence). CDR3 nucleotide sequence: TGTGCCAGTAGGAGAGGGGTCGGCAATCAGCCCCAGCATTTT. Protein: CASRRGVGNQPQHF. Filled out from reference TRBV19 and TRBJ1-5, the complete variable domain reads DGGITQSPKYLFRKEGQNVTLSCEQNLNHDAMYWYRQDPGQGLRLIYYSQIVNDFQKGDIAEGYSVSREKKESFPLTVTSAQKNPTAFYLCASRRGVGNQPQHFGDGTRLSIL.

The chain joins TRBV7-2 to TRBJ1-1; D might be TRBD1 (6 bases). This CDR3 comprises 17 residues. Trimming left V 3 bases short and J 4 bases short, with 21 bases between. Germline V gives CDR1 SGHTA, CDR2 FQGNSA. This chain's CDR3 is CASSFLIPQGRGTEAFF. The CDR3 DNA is TGTGCCAGCAGCTTTCTAATCCCACAGGGAAGAGGCACTGAAGCTTTCTTT.

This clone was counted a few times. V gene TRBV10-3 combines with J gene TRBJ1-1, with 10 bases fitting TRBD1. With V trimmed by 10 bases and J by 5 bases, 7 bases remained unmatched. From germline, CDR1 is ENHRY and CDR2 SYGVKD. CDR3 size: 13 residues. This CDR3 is CASRDRGGTEAFF. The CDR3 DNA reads TGTGCCAGCCGGGACAGGGGAGGGACTGAAGCTTTCTTT.

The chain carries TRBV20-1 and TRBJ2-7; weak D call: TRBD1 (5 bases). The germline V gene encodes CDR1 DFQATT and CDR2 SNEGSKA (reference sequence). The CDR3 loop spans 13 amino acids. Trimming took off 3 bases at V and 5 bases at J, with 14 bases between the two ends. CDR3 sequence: CSASGNRIHEQYF. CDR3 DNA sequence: TGCAGTGCTAGTGGGAACAGGATCCACGAGCAGTACTTC.

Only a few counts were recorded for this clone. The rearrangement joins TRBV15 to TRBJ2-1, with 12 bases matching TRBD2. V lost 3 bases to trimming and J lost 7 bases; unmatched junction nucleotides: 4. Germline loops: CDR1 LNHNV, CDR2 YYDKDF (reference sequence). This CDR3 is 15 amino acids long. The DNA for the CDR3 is TGTGCCACCAGCAGGGTTGGACTAGCGGGAAATGAGCAGTTCTTC. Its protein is CATSRVGLAGNEQFF. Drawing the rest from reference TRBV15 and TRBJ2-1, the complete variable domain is DAMVIQNPRYQVTQFGKPVTLSCSQTLNHNVMYWYQQKSSQAPKLLFHYYDKDFNNEADTPDNFQSRRPNTSFCFLDIRSPGLGDTAMYLCATSRVGLAGNEQFFGPGTRLTVL.

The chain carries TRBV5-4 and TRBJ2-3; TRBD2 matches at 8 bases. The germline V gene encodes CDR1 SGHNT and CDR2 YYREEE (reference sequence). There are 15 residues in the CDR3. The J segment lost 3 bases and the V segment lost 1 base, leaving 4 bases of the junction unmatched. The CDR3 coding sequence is TGTGCCAGCAGCTTGCGGGAGGGCCGTACAGATACGCAGTATTTT. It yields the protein CASSLREGRTDTQYF.

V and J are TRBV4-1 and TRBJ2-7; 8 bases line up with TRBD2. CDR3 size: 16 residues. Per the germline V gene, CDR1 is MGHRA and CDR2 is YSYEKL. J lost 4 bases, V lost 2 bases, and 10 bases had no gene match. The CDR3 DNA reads TGCGCCAGCAGCCAACCCGGACTAGCACTATATTACGAGCAGTACTTC. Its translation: CASSQPGLALYYEQYF.

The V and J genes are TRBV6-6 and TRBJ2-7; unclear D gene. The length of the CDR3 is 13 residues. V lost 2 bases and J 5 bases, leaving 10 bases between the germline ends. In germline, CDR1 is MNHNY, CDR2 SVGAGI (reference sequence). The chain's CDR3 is CASSYGTANEQYF. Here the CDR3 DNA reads TGTGCCAGCAGTTACGGCACCGCAAACGAGCAGTACTTC.

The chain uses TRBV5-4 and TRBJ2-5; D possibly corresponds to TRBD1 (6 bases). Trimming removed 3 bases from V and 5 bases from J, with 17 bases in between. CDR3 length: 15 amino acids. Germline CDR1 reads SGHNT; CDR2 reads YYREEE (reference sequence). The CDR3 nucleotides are TGTGCCAGCAGCTGGGGGCAGGGAGAGCAGGAGACCCAGTACTTC. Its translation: CASSWGQGEQETQYF.

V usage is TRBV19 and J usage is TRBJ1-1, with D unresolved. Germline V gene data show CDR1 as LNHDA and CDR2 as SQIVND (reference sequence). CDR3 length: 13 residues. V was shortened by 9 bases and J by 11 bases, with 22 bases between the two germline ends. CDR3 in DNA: TGTGCCAGCGCACAAGGCCCCCTCTTGAGGGCTTTCTTT. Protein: CASAQGPLLRAFF.